Sequencing of this T cell receptor beta chain was carried out in a study of blood T cell repertoires in COVID-19 (dated by TCRdb to 2018 to 2020). Describing the broader study: The collaborator samples originated in the United States, Italy and Spain and spanned the acute and convalescent phases of COVID-19. The prospective study material was composed of cDNA or gDNA derived from T cells, B-cell-depleted T cells, or PBMCs. The dataset comprised deeply sampled blood TCRbeta repertoires from subjects exposed to, actively infected with, or recovered from COVID-19. The repertoires were released in a freely available public database intended as a resource for research on the immune response to SARS-CoV-2. The samples were drawn from two sources: the first 160 participants of the ongoing ImmuneRACE study, and 950 to 1,500 subjects contributed by 6 global collaborators. Sample metadata almost always included a de-identified subject ID, COVID-19 status, age in years and sex. Where available, HLA class I and class II types were obtained from metadata supplied by the sample provider rather than from assay-based typing.

The paper as a whole reports these results and caveats: The quantity of clinical and demographic metadata differed by source and by participant and was supplied without curation.

The immunoSEQ Assay, a bias-controlled multiplex PCR, was used to amplify TCRbeta CDR3 regions from genomic DNA. Per the source publication's procedure: Within the assay, amplification of reference gene primers was used to estimate how many nucleated cells each sample contained. Sequence reads were collapsed and filtered to measure the absolute abundance of every unique TCRbeta CDR3 rearrangement. Productive Simpson clonality was computed per sample as the square root of Simpson's diversity index over productive rearrangements. TCRdb retrieved this table from immuneACCESS and kept in-frame rearrangements only. Not all clones are present; in checked studies, unresolved V genes account for under half, and no reason is known for the remainder. Clone size and V and J calls were adopted from that table, with D and trimming inferred from the DNA. Present in this sample are roughly 150,000 clones, around 74% of which were seen just once. The ten largest account for approximately 2.8% of the sample.

Each collaborating institution followed its own protocols to collect whole blood in K2EDTA tubes. For TCRbeta analysis, collaborator samples were shipped as frozen whole blood, as isolated PBMCs, or as DNA extracted from either sample type. As for this clone: No antigen is known for it. No much larger clone exists at a distance of one base, and base qualities are not known.

The clonotype originates from a man between 65 and 85 years old with acute or convalescent COVID-19. The specimen sequenced was peripheral blood.

For the CDR3, the sequence is CASSPRLGSVNNEQFF. The DNA reads as follows: TGCGCCAGCAGCCCAAGACTAGGGAGCGTCAACAATGAGCAGTTCTTC. This chain is built from TRBV5-1 and TRBJ2-1, and TRBD2 may be the D gene, going by 6 matching bases. Inclusive of the bounding cysteine and phenylalanine, the CDR3 is 16 residues long. The CDR3 DNA has 48 bases and is translated from base 1. V is pared back by 4 bases and J by 5 bases, with 19 bases lying between the germline termini. The germline V gene yields SGHRS for CDR1 and YFSETQ for CDR2.